These T cell receptor beta chains were read from a single sample in a study of cytomegalovirus exposure and HLA in healthy donors. Data came from immunoSEQ multiplex PCR; TCRdb stores just in-frame clones and leaves some out. The sample holds about 100,000 clones, approximately 75% seen once. Sequencing was performed on PBMCs. Every receptor here comes from a woman aged 40 to 55 in good health and CMV-seronegative. Each CDR3 is given with its conserved first and last residue. A D gene is named only where the DNA matches it firmly. Not every row has a clone size; where given, it reads once, few, many or a size class.

d_gene: NA
j_gene: TRBJ2-7
abundance: NA
v_gene: TRBV7-8
CDR3aa: CASSYSYSYEQYF
CDR3nt: TGTGCCAGCAGCTACAGTTACTCCTACGAGCAGTACTTC

d_gene: NA
j_gene: TRBJ1-6
abundance: once
v_gene: TRBV25-1
CDR3aa: CASRQGLESPLHF
CDR3nt: TGTGCCAGCAGGCAGGGGTTAGAGTCACCCCTCCACTTT

d_gene: TRBD1
j_gene: TRBJ1-2
abundance: NA
v_gene: TRBV27
CDR3aa: CASSLDRDGYGYTF
CDR3nt: TGTGCCAGCAGTTTGGACAGGGATGGCTATGGCTACACCTTC

d_gene: NA
j_gene: TRBJ1-1
abundance: NA
v_gene: TRBV6-6
CDR3aa: CASSPRGRGDTEAFF
CDR3nt: TGTGCCAGCAGTCCGAGGGGCAGGGGCGACACTGAAGCTTTCTTT

d_gene: NA
j_gene: TRBJ2-1
abundance: NA
v_gene: TRBV7-3
CDR3aa: CASSPESNGVNEQFF
CDR3nt: TGTGCCAGCAGCCCCGAGTCAAACGGGGTCAATGAGCAGTTCTTC

d_gene: TRBD2
j_gene: TRBJ2-7
abundance: NA
v_gene: TRBV7-9
CDR3aa: CASSDPGLAGGSYEQYF
CDR3nt: TGTGCCAGCAGTGATCCGGGACTAGCGGGGGGTTCCTACGAGCAGTACTTC

d_gene: TRBD1
j_gene: TRBJ2-7
abundance: NA
v_gene: TRBV7-3
CDR3aa: CASSPSDRSYEQYF
CDR3nt: TGTGCCAGCAGCCCATCGGACAGGAGCTACGAGCAGTACTTC

d_gene: NA
j_gene: TRBJ1-1
abundance: NA
v_gene: TRBV7-9
CDR3aa: CASSPQQQQEAFF
CDR3nt: TGTGCCAGCAGCCCCCAGCAACAGCAAGAAGCTTTCTTT

d_gene: TRBD2
j_gene: TRBJ2-7
abundance: NA
v_gene: TRBV7-9
CDR3aa: CASRATSGADISYEQYF
CDR3nt: TGTGCCAGCAGAGCTACTAGCGGCGCCGATATATCCTACGAGCAGTACTTC

d_gene: NA
j_gene: TRBJ1-4
abundance: NA
v_gene: TRBV4-3
CDR3aa: CASSHVGEIEKLFF
CDR3nt: TGCGCCAGCAGCCATGTTGGTGAGATTGAAAAACTGTTTTTT

d_gene: NA
j_gene: TRBJ2-1
abundance: NA
v_gene: TRBV9
CDR3aa: CASSVNGEVTYNEQFF
CDR3nt: TGTGCCAGCAGCGTAAACGGAGAGGTGACCTACAATGAGCAGTTCTTC

d_gene: NA
j_gene: TRBJ2-7
abundance: NA
v_gene: TRBV10-2
CDR3aa: CASSAGAVEQYF
CDR3nt: TGCGCCAGCAGTGCAGGGGCGGTGGAGCAGTACTTC

d_gene: NA
j_gene: TRBJ2-1
abundance: NA
v_gene: TRBV19
CDR3aa: CASSISGVSYNEQFF
CDR3nt: TGTGCCAGTAGTATATCGGGGGTCTCCTACAATGAGCAGTTCTTC

d_gene: TRBD1
j_gene: TRBJ2-7
abundance: NA
v_gene: TRBV28
CDR3aa: CASSFPGQVYEQYF
CDR3nt: TGTGCCAGCAGTTTCCCGGGACAGGTCTACGAGCAGTACTTC

d_gene: NA
j_gene: TRBJ2-1
abundance: NA
v_gene: TRBV10-3
CDR3aa: CAISENRDNNEQFF
CDR3nt: TGTGCCATCAGTGAGAACAGGGATAACAATGAGCAGTTCTTC

d_gene: TRBD2
j_gene: TRBJ2-1
abundance: NA
v_gene: TRBV7-8
CDR3aa: CASSSGLAGPSSYNEQFF
CDR3nt: TGTGCCAGCAGCTCAGGACTAGCGGGGCCCAGCTCCTACAATGAGCAGTTCTTC

d_gene: NA
j_gene: TRBJ2-1
abundance: NA
v_gene: TRBV28
CDR3aa: CASYTSSYNEQFF
CDR3nt: TGTGCCAGTTATACGAGCTCCTACAATGAGCAGTTCTTC

d_gene: NA
j_gene: TRBJ1-1
abundance: few
v_gene: TRBV25-1
CDR3aa: CASRQGVGTEAFF
CDR3nt: TGTGCCAGCAGACAGGGAGTGGGCACTGAAGCTTTCTTT

d_gene: NA
j_gene: TRBJ2-5
abundance: NA
v_gene: TRBV7-9
CDR3aa: CASSLGERGPGTQYF
CDR3nt: TGTGCCAGCAGTTTGGGTGAGAGAGGCCCTGGGACCCAGTACTTC

d_gene: TRBD1
j_gene: TRBJ1-1
abundance: few
v_gene: TRBV6-4
CDR3aa: CASSPNPGQTEAFF
CDR3nt: TGTGCCAGCAGTCCGAATCCGGGACAGACTGAAGCTTTCTTT

d_gene: TRBD1
j_gene: TRBJ1-1
abundance: few
v_gene: TRBV4-2
CDR3aa: CASRWGDRGETEAFF
CDR3nt: TGTGCCAGCAGGTGGGGGGACAGGGGCGAAACTGAAGCTTTCTTT

d_gene: TRBD2
j_gene: TRBJ2-7
abundance: NA
v_gene: TRBV27
CDR3aa: CASSLSGTSGLYEQYF
CDR3nt: TGTGCCAGCAGTTTGTCAGGGACTAGCGGTTTGTACGAGCAGTACTTC

d_gene: TRBD2
j_gene: TRBJ2-3
abundance: once
v_gene: TRBV27
CDR3aa: CASRQTSGDRTDTQYF
CDR3nt: TGTGCCAGCAGGCAGACAAGCGGGGATCGCACAGATACGCAGTATTTT

d_gene: TRBD2
j_gene: TRBJ2-7
abundance: NA
v_gene: TRBV29-1
CDR3aa: CSVETPSGRSSYEQYF
CDR3nt: TGCAGCGTTGAAACCCCTAGCGGTCGGAGCTCCTACGAGCAGTACTTC

d_gene: TRBD2
j_gene: TRBJ2-1
abundance: NA
v_gene: TRBV19
CDR3aa: CASSMVRGGGATDEQFF
CDR3nt: TGTGCCAGTAGTATGGTAAGAGGCGGGGGGGCGACCGATGAGCAGTTCTTC

d_gene: NA
j_gene: TRBJ1-1
abundance: NA
v_gene: TRBV28
CDR3aa: CASRRDTLNTEAFF
CDR3nt: TGTGCCAGCAGACGGGACACACTGAACACTGAAGCTTTCTTT

d_gene: NA
j_gene: TRBJ1-4
abundance: NA
v_gene: TRBV20-1
CDR3aa: CSATGDEKLFF
CDR3nt: TGCAGTGCTACCGGGGATGAAAAACTGTTTTTT

d_gene: TRBD1
j_gene: TRBJ2-4
abundance: NA
v_gene: TRBV7-3
CDR3aa: CASSLGQGNIQYF
CDR3nt: TGTGCCAGCAGCTTAGGACAGGGGAACATTCAGTACTTC

d_gene: NA
j_gene: TRBJ1-2
abundance: NA
v_gene: TRBV28
CDR3aa: CASSFSSVGGLYGYTF
CDR3nt: TGTGCCAGCAGTTTTAGTTCTGTGGGGGGGTTATATGGCTACACCTTC

d_gene: TRBD2
j_gene: TRBJ2-3
abundance: once
v_gene: TRBV7-8
CDR3aa: CASSTVAGGPGDTQYF
CDR3nt: TGTGCCAGCAGCACCGTGGCGGGAGGGCCAGGGGATACGCAGTATTTT

d_gene: NA
j_gene: TRBJ2-5
abundance: NA
v_gene: TRBV4-1
CDR3aa: CASSQGGSAGVTQYF
CDR3nt: TGCGCCAGCAGCCAAGGCGGTTCGGCAGGGGTAACCCAGTACTTC

d_gene: TRBD2
j_gene: TRBJ2-7
abundance: few
v_gene: TRBV28
CDR3aa: CASSLPASGRGGEQYF
CDR3nt: TGTGCCAGCAGTTTACCCGCCTCGGGGCGGGGGGGCGAGCAGTACTTC

d_gene: NA
j_gene: TRBJ1-4
abundance: NA
v_gene: TRBV7-2
CDR3aa: CASSLGGQSNEKLFF
CDR3nt: TGTGCCAGCAGCTTAGGAGGACAGAGTAATGAAAAACTGTTTTTT

d_gene: NA
j_gene: TRBJ1-1
abundance: few
v_gene: TRBV6-5
CDR3aa: CASRMGLSPEAFF
CDR3nt: TGTGCCAGCAGAATGGGCCTCTCCCCTGAAGCTTTCTTT

d_gene: TRBD1
j_gene: TRBJ1-1
abundance: NA
v_gene: TRBV9
CDR3aa: CASSLSTGANTEAFF
CDR3nt: TGTGCCAGCAGCTTATCGACAGGGGCGAACACTGAAGCTTTCTTT

d_gene: NA
j_gene: TRBJ1-6
abundance: NA
v_gene: TRBV14
CDR3aa: CASSHGHYNSPLHF
CDR3nt: TGTGCCAGCAGCCATGGACACTATAATTCACCCCTCCACTTT

d_gene: TRBD2
j_gene: TRBJ2-2
abundance: few
v_gene: TRBV9
CDR3aa: CASSERTSGGAGELFF
CDR3nt: TGTGCCAGCAGCGAGCGGACTAGCGGGGGAGCCGGGGAGCTGTTTTTT

d_gene: TRBD1
j_gene: TRBJ1-1
abundance: NA
v_gene: TRBV11-3
CDR3aa: CASSFGGQGDTEAFF
CDR3nt: TGTGCCAGCAGCTTTGGGGGACAGGGGGACACTGAAGCTTTCTTT

d_gene: NA
j_gene: TRBJ1-1
abundance: NA
v_gene: TRBV6-1
CDR3aa: CASSEGGLGFTEAFF
CDR3nt: TGTGCCAGCAGTGAAGGAGGGCTCGGGTTCACTGAAGCTTTCTTT

d_gene: NA
j_gene: TRBJ2-5
abundance: NA
v_gene: TRBV7-6
CDR3aa: CASSLVDVGGETQYF
CDR3nt: TGTGCCAGCAGCTTAGTTGACGTTGGGGGGGAGACCCAGTACTTC

d_gene: TRBD1
j_gene: TRBJ1-4
abundance: NA
v_gene: TRBV28
CDR3aa: CAAGQGRYNEKLFF
CDR3nt: TGTGCCGCCGGACAGGGAAGATATAATGAAAAACTGTTTTTT

d_gene: NA
j_gene: TRBJ2-7
abundance: few
v_gene: TRBV6-5
CDR3aa: CASSYSGSDVEEQYF
CDR3nt: TGTGCCAGCAGTTACTCCGGGTCCGATGTGGAAGAGCAGTACTTC